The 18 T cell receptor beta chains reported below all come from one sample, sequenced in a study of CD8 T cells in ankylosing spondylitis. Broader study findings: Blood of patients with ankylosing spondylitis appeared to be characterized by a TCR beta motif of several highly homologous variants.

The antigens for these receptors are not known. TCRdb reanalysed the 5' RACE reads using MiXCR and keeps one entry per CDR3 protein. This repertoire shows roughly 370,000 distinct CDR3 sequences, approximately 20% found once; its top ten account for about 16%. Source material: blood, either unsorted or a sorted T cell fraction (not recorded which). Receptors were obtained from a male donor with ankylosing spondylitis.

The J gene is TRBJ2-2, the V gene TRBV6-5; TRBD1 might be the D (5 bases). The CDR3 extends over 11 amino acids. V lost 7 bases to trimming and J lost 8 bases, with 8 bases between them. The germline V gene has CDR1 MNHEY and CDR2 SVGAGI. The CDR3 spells CASNGQGELFF. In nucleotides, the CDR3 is TGTGCCAGCAATGGACAAGGGGAGCTGTTTTTT.

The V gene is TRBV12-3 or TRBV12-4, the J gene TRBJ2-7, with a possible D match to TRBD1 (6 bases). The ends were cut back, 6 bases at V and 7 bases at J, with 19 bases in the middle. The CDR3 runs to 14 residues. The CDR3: CASRSGTRTREQYF. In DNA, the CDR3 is TGTGCCAGCAGGTCCGGGACACGAACGAGAGAGCAGTACTTC.

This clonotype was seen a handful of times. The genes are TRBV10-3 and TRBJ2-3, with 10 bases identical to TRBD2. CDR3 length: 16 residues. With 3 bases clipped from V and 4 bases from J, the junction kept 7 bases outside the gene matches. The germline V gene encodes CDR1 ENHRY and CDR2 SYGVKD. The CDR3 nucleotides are TGTGCCATCAGTGATATAAGAGCGGGAGGGCCAGATACGCAGTATTTT. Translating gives CAISDIRAGGPDTQYF.

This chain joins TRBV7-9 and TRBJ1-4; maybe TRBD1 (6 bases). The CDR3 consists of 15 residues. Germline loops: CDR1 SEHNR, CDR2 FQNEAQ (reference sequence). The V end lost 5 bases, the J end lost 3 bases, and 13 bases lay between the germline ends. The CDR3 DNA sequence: TGTGCCAGCAGCCCAGAACAGGGTCCTAATGAAAAACTGTTTTTT. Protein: CASSPEQGPNEKLFF.

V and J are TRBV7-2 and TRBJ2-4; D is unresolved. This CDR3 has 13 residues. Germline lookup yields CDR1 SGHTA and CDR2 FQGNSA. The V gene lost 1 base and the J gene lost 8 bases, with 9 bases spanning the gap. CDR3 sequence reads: CASSLVGWDIQYF. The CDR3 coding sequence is TGTGCCAGCAGCTTAGTGGGTTGGGACATTCAGTACTTC.

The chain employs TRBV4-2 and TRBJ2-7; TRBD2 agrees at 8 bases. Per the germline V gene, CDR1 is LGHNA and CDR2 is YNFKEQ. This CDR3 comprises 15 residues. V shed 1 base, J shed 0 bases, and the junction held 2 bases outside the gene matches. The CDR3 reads CASSQASGLSYEQYF. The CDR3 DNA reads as TGTGCCAGCAGCCAAGCTAGCGGGCTCTCCTACGAGCAGTACTTC.

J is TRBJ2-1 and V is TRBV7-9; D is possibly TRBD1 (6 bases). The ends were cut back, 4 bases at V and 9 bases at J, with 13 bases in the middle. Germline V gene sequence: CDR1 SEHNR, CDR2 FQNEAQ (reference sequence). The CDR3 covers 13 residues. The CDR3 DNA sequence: TGTGCCAGCAGCTCTTATCAGGGGTTTGAGCAGTTCTTC. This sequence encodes CASSSYQGFEQFF.

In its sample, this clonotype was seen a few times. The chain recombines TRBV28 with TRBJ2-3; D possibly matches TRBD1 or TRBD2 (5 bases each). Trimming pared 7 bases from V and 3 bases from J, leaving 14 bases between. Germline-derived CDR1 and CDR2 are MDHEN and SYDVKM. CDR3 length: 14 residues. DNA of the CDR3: TGTGCCAGCACCCCACAGTGGGGGACAGATACGCAGTATTTT. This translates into CASTPQWGTDTQYF.

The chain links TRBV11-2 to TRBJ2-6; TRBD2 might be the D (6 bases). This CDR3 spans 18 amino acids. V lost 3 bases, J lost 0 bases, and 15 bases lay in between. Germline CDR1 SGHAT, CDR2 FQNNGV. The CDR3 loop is CASSLTFGGFSGANVLTF. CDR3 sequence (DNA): TGTGCCAGCAGCTTGACATTCGGGGGATTCTCTGGGGCCAACGTCCTGACTTTC.

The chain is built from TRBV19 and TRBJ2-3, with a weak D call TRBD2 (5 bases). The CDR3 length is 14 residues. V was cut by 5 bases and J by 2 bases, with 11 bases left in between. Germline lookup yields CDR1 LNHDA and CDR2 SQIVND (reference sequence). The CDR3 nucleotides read TGTGCCAGTAGTTTAAGGACTTTCACAGATACGCAGTATTTT. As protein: CASSLRTFTDTQYF.

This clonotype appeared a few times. In nucleotides, the CDR3 is TGCGCCAGCAGCCAAGATAGCGGCAGGGCCACAGATACGCAGTATTTT. It codes for CASSQDSGRATDTQYF. This rearrangement joins TRBV4-3 to TRBJ2-3; tentative D call: TRBD2 (6 bases). The CDR3 is made up of 16 amino acids. V shed 0 bases and J shed 2 bases, with 12 bases lying between them. The V gene's germline CDR1 is LGHNA and CDR2 YSLEER.

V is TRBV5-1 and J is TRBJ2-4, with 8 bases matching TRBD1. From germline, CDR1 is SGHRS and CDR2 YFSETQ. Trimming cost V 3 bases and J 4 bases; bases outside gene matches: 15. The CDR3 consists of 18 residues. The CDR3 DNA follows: TGCGCCAGCAGCTACTCACCCGGGACAGGTGTAGGTAAAAACATTCAGTACTTC. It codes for CASSYSPGTGVGKNIQYF.

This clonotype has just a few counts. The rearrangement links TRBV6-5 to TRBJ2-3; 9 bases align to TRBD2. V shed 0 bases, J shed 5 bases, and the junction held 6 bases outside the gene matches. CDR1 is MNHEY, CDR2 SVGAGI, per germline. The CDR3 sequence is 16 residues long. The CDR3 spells CASSYSRLAGLDTQYF. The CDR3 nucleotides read TGTGCCAGCAGTTACTCGAGGCTAGCGGGATTAGATACGCAGTATTTT.

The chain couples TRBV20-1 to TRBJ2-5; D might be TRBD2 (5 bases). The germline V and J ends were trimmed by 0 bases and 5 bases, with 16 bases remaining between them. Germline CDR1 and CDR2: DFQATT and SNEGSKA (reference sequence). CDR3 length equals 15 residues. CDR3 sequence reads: CSARDPVGSKETQYF. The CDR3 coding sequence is TGCAGTGCTAGAGACCCCGTAGGGAGCAAGGAGACCCAGTACTTC.

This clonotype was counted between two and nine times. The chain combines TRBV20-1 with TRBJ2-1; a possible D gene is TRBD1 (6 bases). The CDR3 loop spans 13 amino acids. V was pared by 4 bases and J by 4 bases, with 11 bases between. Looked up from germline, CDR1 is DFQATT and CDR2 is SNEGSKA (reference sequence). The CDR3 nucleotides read TGCAGTGCTACCGGACAGCCTTACAATGAGCAGTTCTTC. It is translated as CSATGQPYNEQFF.

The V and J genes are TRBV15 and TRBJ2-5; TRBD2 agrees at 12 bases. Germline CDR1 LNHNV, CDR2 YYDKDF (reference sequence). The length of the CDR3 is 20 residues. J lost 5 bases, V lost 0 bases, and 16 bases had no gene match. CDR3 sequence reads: CATSRDRLAGVWVGGETQYF. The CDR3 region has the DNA TGTGCCACCAGCAGAGACCGACTAGCGGGAGTTTGGGTTGGTGGGGAGACCCAGTACTTC.

The CDR3 region has the DNA TGCGCCAGCAGCCTCAGCCCCCTACTAGCGGACTCCTACGAGCAGTACTTC. Amino acid sequence: CASSLSPLLADSYEQYF. The V and J genes are TRBV4-1 and TRBJ2-7, with 8 positions matching TRBD2. CDR1 is MGHRA, CDR2 YSYEKL, per germline. The CDR3 runs to 17 residues. The trim removed 4 bases at V and 0 bases at J, leaving 11 bases unmatched.

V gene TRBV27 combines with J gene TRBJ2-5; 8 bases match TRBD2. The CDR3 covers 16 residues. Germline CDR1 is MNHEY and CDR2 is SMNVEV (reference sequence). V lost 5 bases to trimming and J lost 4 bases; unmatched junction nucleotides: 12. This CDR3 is CASSPASGRGVETQYF. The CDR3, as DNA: TGTGCCAGCAGTCCGGCTAGCGGGCGGGGGGTAGAGACCCAGTACTTC.